What follows is one TCR beta chain and its context. Its antigen remains unknown. Both 60 Vbeta primers and 13 Jbeta primers went into the PCR. Sequencing was performed with immunoSEQ multiplex PCR; in TCRdb, only in-frame clones are kept and a portion is missing. The table records roughly 170,000 clones, 84% of them present only once. The sample originates from a study of cytomegalovirus exposure and HLA in healthy donors. The V gene's germline CDR1 is MNHEY and CDR2 SVGAGI. This CDR3 comprises 15 residues. V was pared by 1 base and J by 4 bases, with 13 bases between. The study, taken as a whole, reports: The sole available immune exposure information was CMV serostatus.

The TCR originated in a girl aged 2 to 10 in good health and CMV-seropositive. Specimen: PBMCs. V and J are TRBV6-5 and TRBJ1-1; D is possibly TRBD1 (6 bases). This chain's CDR3 is CASSYYTGYGTEAFF. CDR3 sequence (DNA): TGTGCCAGCAGTTACTACACAGGGTACGGCACTGAAGCTTTCTTT.